This T cell receptor (beta chain) was documented in a study of patients and donors after allogeneic stem cell transplantation. With 0 bases removed from V and 7 bases from J, the gap between germline ends came to 23 bases. There are 18 residues in the CDR3. The germline gives CDR1 SGHRS, CDR2 YFSETQ. A single record per CDR3 protein comes from TCRdb applying MiXCR to the RT-PCR reads. Of roughly 200,000 distinct CDR3 sequences listed, 41% were seen once; the top ten hold 25% to 35%. This TCR was sampled from a human donor who was either an allogeneic HSCT recipient or a stem cell or donor lymphocyte infusion donor (not recorded which). It is not recorded whose cells these are; they may come from a transplant donor. The specimen was blood, either unsorted or a sorted T cell fraction (not recorded which). V and J are TRBV5-1 and TRBJ2-1, with D perhaps TRBD2 (6 bases). Here the CDR3 DNA reads TGCGCCAGCAGCTTGGCCACGTTGGAGGGGCAGTCGTTAAATGAGCAGTTCTTC. Protein product: CASSLATLEGQSLNEQFF.